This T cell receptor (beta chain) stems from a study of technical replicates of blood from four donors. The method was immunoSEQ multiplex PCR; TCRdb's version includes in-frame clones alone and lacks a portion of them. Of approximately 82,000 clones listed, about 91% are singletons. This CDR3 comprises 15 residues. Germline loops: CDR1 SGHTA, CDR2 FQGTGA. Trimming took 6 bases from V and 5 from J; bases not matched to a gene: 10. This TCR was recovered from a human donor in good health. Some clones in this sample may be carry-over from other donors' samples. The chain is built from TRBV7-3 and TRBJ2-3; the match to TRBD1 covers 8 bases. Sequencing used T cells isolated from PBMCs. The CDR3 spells CASSQGAGREDTQYF. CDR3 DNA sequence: TGTGCCAGCAGTCAGGGGGCGGGAAGGGAAGATACGCAGTATTTT.